This is a list of T cell receptor beta chains from one sample in a study of shared T cell receptors in the human thymus. Measured with immunoSEQ multiplex PCR; TCRdb has only the in-frame clones, and not every one. The table includes 500,000 to 550,000 clones, more than 75% detected once. This sample was also put to use in a study of human thymus T cells.

Sequenced material: thymocytes. Receptors were obtained from a boy under three years old with a congenital heart defect. The CDR3 runs from the conserved cysteine through the conserved F or W. Each record gives: V gene, clone size, J gene, D gene, CDR3 protein, CDR3 DNA. A D gene is named only where the DNA matches it firmly. Size tells how often a clone was seen (once, few, many) or the class of an expanded clone, and some rows leave it out.

TRBV4-3	.	TRBJ2-1	TRBD2	CASSQARRTSGSYNEQFF	TGCGCCAGCAGCCAAGCCCGCCGGACTAGCGGGAGTTACAATGAGCAGTTCTTC
TRBV7-9	once	TRBJ2-7	TRBD2	CASSSPRREGSSYEQYF	TGTGCCAGCAGCTCCCCGCGACGGGAGGGGAGCTCCTACGAGCAGTACTTC
TRBV7-9	.	TRBJ2-7	.	CASSLGRDRSYEQYF	TGTGCCAGCAGCTTAGGGCGGGACAGATCCTACGAGCAGTACTTC
TRBV6-5	.	TRBJ2-1	TRBD2	CASKTSGDYNEQFF	TGTGCCAGCAAGACTAGCGGAGACTACAATGAGCAGTTCTTC
TRBV19	.	TRBJ1-5	TRBD1	CASKGQGAGQPQHF	TGTGCCAGTAAGGGGCAGGGGGCTGGCCAGCCCCAGCATTTT
TRBV6-5	few	TRBJ2-3	TRBD2	CASSYSTKRETDTQYF	TGTGCCAGCAGTTACTCGACGAAGCGGGAAACAGATACGCAGTATTTT
TRBV10-3	.	TRBJ2-3	.	CAISDRGGSTDTQYF	TGTGCCATCAGTGACAGGGGAGGGAGCACAGATACGCAGTATTTT
TRBV28	.	TRBJ2-5	TRBD1	CASSLCKTGGGGETQYF	TGTGCCAGCAGTTTATGCAAGACAGGGGGCGGTGGGGAGACCCAGTACTTC
TRBV20-1	.	TRBJ2-7	.	CSASQGFEQYF	TGCAGTGCTAGTCAGGGATTCGAGCAGTACTTC
TRBV10-1	.	TRBJ2-5	TRBD2	CASSLGLAGEETQYF	TGCGCCAGCAGTCTGGGACTAGCGGGAGAAGAGACCCAGTACTTC
TRBV30	.	TRBJ1-5	.	CAWSSGNQPQHF	TGTGCCTGGAGCAGTGGCAATCAGCCCCAGCATTTT
TRBV4-1	.	TRBJ1-1	.	CASSQDFPEEGNTEAFF	TGCGCCAGCAGCCAAGATTTTCCCGAGGAGGGGAACACTGAAGCTTTCTTT
TRBV28	few	TRBJ1-5	.	CASRHEDQPQHF	TGTGCCAGCAGACATGAGGATCAGCCCCAGCATTTT
TRBV7-2	.	TRBJ2-5	.	CASSPGTPKETQYF	TGTGCCAGCAGTCCCGGGACACCGAAAGAGACCCAGTACTTC
TRBV19	.	TRBJ1-1	TRBD1	CASSTGTGVANTEAFF	TGTGCCAGTAGCACCGGGACAGGGGTCGCGAACACTGAAGCTTTCTTT
TRBV10-3	few	TRBJ1-4	.	CAIKQATNEKLFF	TGTGCCATCAAACAAGCAACTAATGAAAAACTGTTTTTT
TRBV12-5	once	TRBJ2-3	.	CASGHGTTITDTQYF	TGTGCTAGTGGTCACGGGACAACTATCACAGATACGCAGTATTTT
TRBV4-1	.	TRBJ1-2	.	CASSQCPPVYGYTF	TGCGCCAGCAGCCAATGTCCCCCAGTCTATGGCTACACCTTC
TRBV7-9	.	TRBJ2-7	.	CASSLDSSYEQYF	TGTGCCAGCAGCTTGGACAGCTCCTACGAGCAGTACTTC
TRBV9	.	TRBJ2-3	.	CASSCYTDTQYF	TGTGCCAGCAGCTGCTACACAGATACGCAGTATTTT
TRBV11-1	.	TRBJ2-7	TRBD2	CASSWGTSPLYEQYF	TGTGCCAGCAGCTGGGGGACTAGTCCCCTCTACGAGCAGTACTTC
TRBV30	few	TRBJ1-4	TRBD1	CAWSQGAGGGEKLFF	TGTGCCTGGAGCCAGGGGGCGGGGGGGGGAGAAAAACTGTTTTTT
TRBV6-6	few	TRBJ1-4	.	CASRTQGAVNEKLFF	TGTGCCAGCAGAACACAGGGAGCCGTAAATGAAAAACTGTTTTTT
TRBV27	.	TRBJ2-2	.	CASSLLAPGELFF	TGTGCCAGCAGTTTATTAGCCCCTGGGGAGCTGTTTTTT
TRBV29-1	.	TRBJ2-5	TRBD1	CSPGDRETEEAQYF	TGCAGCCCCGGGGACAGGGAAACGGAAGAGGCCCAGTACTTC
TRBV19	.	TRBJ2-7	TRBD1	CASSMGTGAYEQYF	TGTGCCAGTAGTATGGGGACAGGGGCCTACGAGCAGTACTTC
TRBV30	.	TRBJ1-2	.	CAWSPDGNYGYTF	TGTGCCTGGAGCCCCGACGGGAACTATGGCTACACCTTC
TRBV2	.	TRBJ2-7	.	CASSAKHPRGEQYF	TGTGCCAGCAGTGCGAAACACCCCCGGGGCGAGCAGTACTTC
TRBV30	.	TRBJ2-1	TRBD2	CAWSGTSGRRAEQFF	TGTGCCTGGAGCGGGACTAGCGGGAGACGAGCTGAGCAGTTCTTC
TRBV29-1	.	TRBJ2-5	TRBD1	CSVEDPAGGSWYQETQYF	TGCAGCGTTGAAGATCCGGCAGGGGGCTCCTGGTACCAAGAGACCCAGTACTTC
TRBV5-8	.	TRBJ2-5	TRBD2	CASSLVASGSSGAETQYF	TGTGCCAGCAGCTTGGTGGCTAGCGGGAGCTCTGGGGCAGAGACCCAGTACTTC
TRBV6-1	.	TRBJ2-7	TRBD2	CASSAKISGREGEQYF	TGTGCCAGCAGTGCCAAGATTAGCGGGAGGGAGGGCGAGCAGTACTTC
TRBV10-2	once	TRBJ2-3	TRBD2	CASSVAIWLAGGTDTQYF	TGCGCCAGCAGTGTGGCTATTTGGCTAGCGGGCGGCACAGATACGCAGTATTTT
TRBV9	.	TRBJ2-5	TRBD2	CASSVVSSGQQETQYF	TGTGCCAGCAGCGTAGTGTCTAGCGGGCAACAAGAGACCCAGTACTTC
TRBV9	.	TRBJ2-5	TRBD2	CASSATSGRPLRHKETQYF	TGTGCCAGCAGCGCGACTAGCGGGAGGCCATTACGGCATAAAGAGACCCAGTACTTC
TRBV11-2	.	TRBJ2-3	TRBD2	CASSSGTSGVTDTQYF	TGTGCCAGCAGCTCTGGGACTAGCGGGGTCACAGATACGCAGTATTTT
TRBV2	few	TRBJ2-7	.	CASRGKGEQYF	TGTGCCAGCAGGGGGAAGGGGGAGCAGTACTTC
TRBV4-3	few	TRBJ1-5	.	CASSQVVRENQPQHF	TGCGCCAGCAGCCAGGTGGTCCGGGAAAATCAGCCCCAGCATTTT
TRBV5-1	.	TRBJ2-6	.	CASSGGTEEPSGANVLTF	TGCGCCAGCAGCGGAGGGACCGAAGAACCCTCTGGGGCCAACGTCCTGACTTTC
TRBV4-1	.	TRBJ2-3	.	CASSQRLRDPLSTDTQYF	TGCGCCAGCAGCCAACGCCTCAGGGATCCCCTAAGCACAGATACGCAGTATTTT
TRBV30	.	TRBJ2-5	.	CAWSFGAGGKTQYF	TGTGCCTGGAGTTTCGGGGCAGGGGGGAAGACCCAGTACTTC